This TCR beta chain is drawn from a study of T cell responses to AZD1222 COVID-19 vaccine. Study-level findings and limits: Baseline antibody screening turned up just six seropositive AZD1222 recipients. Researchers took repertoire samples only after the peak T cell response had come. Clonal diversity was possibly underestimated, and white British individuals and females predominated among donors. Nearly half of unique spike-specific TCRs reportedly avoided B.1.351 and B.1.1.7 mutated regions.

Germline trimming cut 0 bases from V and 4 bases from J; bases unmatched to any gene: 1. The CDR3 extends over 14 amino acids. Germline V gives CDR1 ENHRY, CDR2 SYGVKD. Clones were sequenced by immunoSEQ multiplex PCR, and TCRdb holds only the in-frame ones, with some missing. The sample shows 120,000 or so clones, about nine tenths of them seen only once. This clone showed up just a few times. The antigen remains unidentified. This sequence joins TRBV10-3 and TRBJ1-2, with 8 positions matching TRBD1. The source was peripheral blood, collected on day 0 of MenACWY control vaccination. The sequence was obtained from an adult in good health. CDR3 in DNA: TGTGCCATCAGTGAGTCCACAGGGGGCTATGGCTACACCTTC. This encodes CAISESTGGYGYTF.